This is a list of T cell receptor beta chains from one sample in a study of shared clonotypes between healthy human individuals. Assay used: immunoSEQ multiplex PCR; TCRdb lists only in-frame clones, some missing. The table records around 2.1 million clones, about 93% of them present only once. The source material was naive CD8+ T cells from PBMCs. These receptor sequences come from a man aged 18 to 35 in good health. Some clones in this sample may be carry-over from other donors' samples. CDR3s leave out the opening cysteine and the closing phenylalanine or tryptophan. Clone size is stated in some rows and not others, as once, few, many or a class when expanded.

size | J | V | CDR3
- | TRBJ2-6 | TRBV27 | ASSLGQGTWSGANVLT
- | TRBJ2-7 | TRBV5-5 | ASSFRLADYEQY
- | TRBJ1-2 | TRBV29-1 | SAPSGLYGYT
- | TRBJ1-2 | TRBV27 | ASSLSIRSVRYGYT
once | TRBJ2-3 | TRBV7-6 | ASSSKTSGIGTDTQY
once | TRBJ2-1 | TRBV19 | ASGGLTKTEDEQF
once | TRBJ2-7 | TRBV14 | ASSDRDREYEQY
- | TRBJ2-5 | TRBV4-1 | ASSQVLGGVETQY
- | TRBJ2-3 | TRBV7-8 | ASSAWTGADTQY
- | TRBJ2-1 | TRBV11-2 | ASSLGLTGEHNEQF
- | TRBJ2-5 | TRBV7-9 | ASSTRDRIRGAETQY
- | TRBJ1-2 | TRBV6-9 | ASRMGLDILDGYT
- | TRBJ2-3 | TRBV5-1 | ASSLVGQGYTDTQY
- | TRBJ1-5 | TRBV6-5 | ASSPRRSNQPQH
- | TRBJ2-3 | TRBV27 | ASSSRQTSQY